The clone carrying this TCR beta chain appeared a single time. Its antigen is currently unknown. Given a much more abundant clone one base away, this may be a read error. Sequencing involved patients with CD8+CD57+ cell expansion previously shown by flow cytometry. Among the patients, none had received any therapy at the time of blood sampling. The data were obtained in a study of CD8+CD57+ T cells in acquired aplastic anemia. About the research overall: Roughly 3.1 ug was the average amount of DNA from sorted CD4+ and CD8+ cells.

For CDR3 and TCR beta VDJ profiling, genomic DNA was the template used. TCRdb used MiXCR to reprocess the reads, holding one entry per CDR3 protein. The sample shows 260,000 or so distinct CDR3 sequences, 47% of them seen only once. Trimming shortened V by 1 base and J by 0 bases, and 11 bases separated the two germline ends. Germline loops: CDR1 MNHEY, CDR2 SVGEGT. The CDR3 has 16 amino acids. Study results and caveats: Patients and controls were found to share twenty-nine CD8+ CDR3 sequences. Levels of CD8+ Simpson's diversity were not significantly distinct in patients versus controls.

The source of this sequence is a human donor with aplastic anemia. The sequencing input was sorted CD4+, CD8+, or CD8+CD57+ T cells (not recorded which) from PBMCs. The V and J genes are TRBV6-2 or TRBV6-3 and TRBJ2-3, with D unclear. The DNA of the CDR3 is TGTGCCAGCAGTTACTATGCAGTGGATAGCACAGATACGCAGTATTTT. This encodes CASSYYAVDSTDTQYF.